The TCR beta chain under discussion was sequenced for a study of blood T cell repertoires in COVID-19. About the study: Sites in the United States, Italy and Spain provided acute and convalescent COVID-19 samples.

TCRdb keeps only in-frame clones here, not all; method: immunoSEQ multiplex PCR. The table lists about 170,000 clones, around 88% of them singletons. The CDR3 runs 17 residues. V gave up 4 bases and J gave up 1 base; unmatched junction bases: 5. Germline values: CDR1 SGHRS, CDR2 YFSETQ. The sequence derives from a woman in her sixties or seventies who had recovered from COVID-19. The J gene is TRBJ2-5, the V gene TRBV5-1, with 15 bases lining up with TRBD2. The sequencing sample was made of peripheral blood. The chain's CDR3 is CASSRTSGGAGQETQYF. CDR3 DNA sequence: TGCGCCAGCAGCCGGACTAGCGGGGGGGCCGGCCAAGAGACCCAGTACTTC. Variable domain in full (rest from reference TRBV5-1 and TRBJ2-5): KAGVTQTPRYLIKTRGQQVTLSCSPISGHRSVSWYQQTPGQGLQFLFEYFSETQRNKGNFPGRFSGRQFSNSRSEMNVSTLELGDSALYLCASSRTSGGAGQETQYFGPGTRLLVL.